One sample yielded the 18 T cell receptor beta chains listed below, sequenced in a study of blood T cell repertoires in COVID-19. Produced via immunoSEQ multiplex PCR; TCRdb's table is partial and in-frame only. This table has around 79,000 clones, about nine tenths appearing once. The specimen was peripheral blood. All receptors come from a human donor in a cohort sampled during active COVID-19.

The chain uses TRBV19 and TRBJ1-1; maybe TRBD1 (6 bases). This CDR3 has 13 amino acids. Germline assignment: CDR1 LNHDA and CDR2 SQIVND (reference sequence). Trimming stripped 9 bases from V and 4 bases from J, with 15 bases between. The CDR3 bases are TGTGCCAGCTGTTTCAGGGGTCCCACTGAAGCTTTCTTT. This encodes CASCFRGPTEAFF.

V is TRBV18 and J is TRBJ2-1, with D maybe TRBD1 (5 bases). The germline V gene encodes CDR1 KGHSH and CDR2 LQKENI. This CDR3 is 14 amino acids long. The V and J ends lost 5 bases and 1 base respectively, with 9 bases between them. CDR3 nucleotides: TGTGCCAGCTCAGCTCAGGGATCCTACAATGAGCAGTTCTTC. Protein sequence: CASSAQGSYNEQFF.

The chain joins TRBV4-1 to TRBJ2-5; TRBD2 might be the D (5 bases). CDR3 size: 15 residues. V gave up 0 bases and J gave up 3 bases, with 11 bases separating them. The germline V gene has CDR1 MGHRA and CDR2 YSYEKL. Here the CDR3 reads CASSQDPASKETQYF. The CDR3, as DNA: TGCGCCAGCAGCCAAGATCCCGCTAGCAAAGAGACCCAGTACTTC.

The chain combines TRBV5-6 with TRBJ1-5; 12 nucleotides match TRBD1. The V gene's germline CDR1 is SGHDT and CDR2 YYEEEE. The CDR3 runs to 15 residues. V was pared by 4 bases and J by 7 bases, with 6 bases of the junction left unmatched. This chain's CDR3 is CASSRDRGLRQPQHF. In DNA form, the CDR3 reads TGTGCCAGCAGCCGGGACAGGGGGCTACGACAGCCCCAGCATTTT.

This clone has more than one count but fewer than ten. This chain uses TRBV3-1 (or the pseudogene TRBV3-2) with TRBJ1-3; 7 positions agree with TRBD1. Germline lookup yields CDR1 LGHDT and CDR2 YNNKEL (reference sequence). The CDR3 extends over 15 amino acids. V was pared by 3 bases and J by 0 bases, with 2 bases of the junction left unmatched. CDR3 bases: TGTGCCAGCAGCCATTCAGGGGGCTCTGGAAACACCATATATTTT. Its translation is CASSHSGGSGNTIYF.

The chain uses TRBV5-5 and TRBJ2-5; D is possibly TRBD1 (6 bases). Germline V gene lookup returns CDR1 SGHKS and CDR2 YYEKEE (reference sequence). The CDR3 consists of 14 residues. The V gene lost 4 bases and the J gene lost 0 bases, with 10 bases spanning the gap. The CDR3 region is CASSIQGYQETQYF. For the CDR3, the DNA is TGTGCCAGCAGCATACAGGGCTACCAAGAGACCCAGTACTTC.

This chain joins TRBV2 and TRBJ1-1; unclear D gene. Germline CDR1 SNHLY, CDR2 FYNNEI. The CDR3 is 12 residues long. The ends were cut back, 4 bases at V and 11 bases at J, with 14 bases in the middle. The CDR3 coding sequence is TGTGCCAGCAGTGGCCAGTCCGGCGGGGCTTTCTTT. It codes for CASSGQSGGAFF.

The chain links TRBV29-1 to TRBJ2-1, with D possibly matching TRBD2 (6 bases). Trimming cost V 6 bases and J 9 bases, with 12 bases left between them. Germline V gives CDR1 SQVTM, CDR2 ANQGSEA. The CDR3 has 11 amino acids. The chain's CDR3 is CSVAGFSEQFF. As DNA, the CDR3 is TGCAGCGTGGCGGGGTTTAGTGAGCAGTTCTTC.

The chain joins TRBV19 to TRBJ2-5; TRBD2 matches 7 bases. CDR1 and CDR2 from the germline V gene are LNHDA and SQIVND (reference sequence). The V segment lost 5 bases and the J segment 2 bases; nucleotides outside the gene matches: 5. This CDR3 comprises 14 residues. The CDR3 spells CASSPPGLQETQYF. The DNA of the CDR3 is TGTGCCAGTAGTCCCCCGGGACTACAAGAGACCCAGTACTTC.

This clone showed up just once. This rearrangement joins TRBV6-5 to TRBJ1-3, with 7 bases lining up with TRBD1. The CDR3 consists of 15 residues. After removal of 7 bases from V and 4 bases from J, the junction contained 10 bases not matched to a gene. Germline V gene sequence: CDR1 MNHEY, CDR2 SVGAGI. CDR3 coding DNA: TGTGCCAGCAACCCTACAGGGGCAGAGGGAAACACCATATATTTT. Its protein product is CASNPTGAEGNTIYF.

This chain joins TRBV5-1 and TRBJ2-3, with a tentative D call TRBD2 (6 bases). Germline loops: CDR1 SGHRS, CDR2 YFSETQ. The CDR3 sequence is 14 residues long. Trimming took off 4 bases at V and 2 bases at J, with 11 bases between the two ends. CDR3 sequence (DNA): TGCGCCAGCAGCCGAAGGGACTTCACAGATACGCAGTATTTT. Residues: CASSRRDFTDTQYF.

V is TRBV7-9 and J is TRBJ1-6; D is perhaps TRBD1 (5 bases). The CDR3 is 14 amino acids. The germline V gene has CDR1 SEHNR and CDR2 FQNEAQ (reference sequence). Trimming stripped 0 bases from V and 5 bases from J, with 5 bases between. CDR3 amino acids: CASSLAGDNSPLHF. DNA of the CDR3: TGTGCCAGCAGCTTAGCAGGGGATAATTCACCCCTCCACTTT.

V is TRBV3-1 (or the pseudogene TRBV3-2) and J is TRBJ1-2; D gene uncertain. The CDR3 has 15 residues. Germline V gene lookup returns CDR1 LGHDT and CDR2 YNNKEL (reference sequence). Between the trimmed V and J ends, which lost 3 bases and 0 bases, there was a span of 11 bases. This chain's CDR3 is CASSHEGRTNYGYTF. CDR3 DNA: TGTGCCAGCAGCCACGAGGGCAGAACTAACTATGGCTACACCTTC.

This chain uses TRBV4-2 with TRBJ1-6; D is undetermined. Trimming stripped 1 base from V and 13 bases from J, with 11 bases between. Germline V gene lookup returns CDR1 LGHNA and CDR2 YNFKEQ. The CDR3 spans 13 residues. CDR3 residues: CASSQGEGRPLHF. CDR3 DNA: TGTGCCAGCAGCCAAGGGGAGGGAAGGCCCCTCCACTTT.

This clone was detected only once. Other DNA sequences in this specimen translate into the identical CDR3. The chain is built from TRBV5-1 and TRBJ1-4; 9 bases are a match to TRBD1. J was trimmed by 3 bases and V by 0 bases; bases with no gene match: 6. CDR1 and CDR2 from the germline V gene are SGHRS and YFSETQ. This CDR3 has 17 residues. For the CDR3, the DNA is TGCGCCAGCAGCTTGGGACAGGGGGAAGGTCCTAATGAAAAACTGTTTTTT. Protein: CASSLGQGEGPNEKLFF.

V is TRBV3-1 (or the pseudogene TRBV3-2) and J is TRBJ2-3; D perhaps matches TRBD2 (5 bases). This CDR3 has 13 residues. V gave up 1 base and J gave up 8 bases, with 10 bases separating them. Germline V CDR1 and CDR2: LGHDT, YNNKEL (reference sequence). The CDR3 loop reads CASSQGRRGTQYF. The CDR3 region has the DNA TGTGCCAGCAGCCAAGGTAGACGGGGTACGCAGTATTTT.

This sequence joins TRBV29-1 and TRBJ1-2; 12 bases are shared with TRBD1. V shed 6 bases and J 6 bases; nucleotides not matched to a gene: 8. The CDR3 loop spans 14 amino acids. Germline V lookup: CDR1 SQVTM, CDR2 ANQGSEA. Here the CDR3 reads CSVSGDRGRDGYTF. The CDR3 region has the DNA TGCAGCGTATCCGGGGACAGGGGGCGCGATGGCTACACCTTC.

The J gene is TRBJ1-3, the V gene TRBV15; D unresolved. The CDR3 covers 15 residues. V was pared by 3 bases and J by 0 bases, with 9 bases between. Germline-derived CDR1 and CDR2 are LNHNV and YYDKDF (reference sequence). The CDR3 DNA reads TGTGCCACCAGCAGCCGGGGTCTCTCTGGAAACACCATATATTTT. Protein: CATSSRGLSGNTIYF.